This TCR beta chain was documented in a study of metastatic and nonmetastatic thyroid tumors. The wider study: Repertoires from malignant and benign thyroid patients were compared across blood and tumor or nodule tissue.

The CDR3 spans 14 residues. Trimming cost V 1 base and J 5 bases, with 11 bases left between them. The V gene's germline CDR1 is MNHNS and CDR2 SASEGT. None of the patients had undergone any treatment ahead of thyroid surgery. This clone has a handful of counts. Its antigen is not identified. Per the original data handling: The study took CDR3 differences across clinicopathological groups and made a distant-metastasis classifier for papillary thyroid cancer from them. TCRdb re-called the PCR reads with MiXCR. TCRdb's processing, not the study's, gives the V and J calls here. The table includes tens of thousands of clones, about half detected once. Study-level findings and limits: Malignant tumors reportedly showed significantly higher TCR beta diversity than benign nodules in both blood and tumor.

The receptor was derived from a male donor with papillary thyroid cancer or a benign thyroid nodule (not recorded which). Some clones in this sample may be carry-over from other donors' samples. Specimen: tumor tissue. The rearrangement links TRBV6-1 to TRBJ1-2; D gene uncertain. In DNA form, the CDR3 reads TGTGCCAGCAGTGAAGTGTCCGCGGATTATGGCTACACCTTC. Amino acids: CASSEVSADYGYTF.